At least ten counts were recorded for the clone carrying this T cell receptor beta chain. Its antigen is still unknown. This record comes from a study of CD8 T cells in ankylosing spondylitis. TCRdb re-analysed the 5' RACE reads in MiXCR, keeping a single row per CDR3 protein. Found here are some 350,000 distinct CDR3 sequences, around 15% of them singletons; the top ten hold 0.9% to 1.2%. CDR1 and CDR2 from the germline V gene are SGHTA and FQGNSA. The CDR3 loop spans 15 amino acids. V lost 5 bases, J lost 0 bases, and 12 bases lay in between. Broader study findings: Earlier reports found some motif variants in synovial fluid and blood in reactive arthritis. Significant enrichment of disease-linked clones was reported in matched ankylosing spondylitis synovial fluid. Several highly homologous variants made up a TCR beta motif, and this motif appeared characteristic of ankylosing spondylitis blood.

The sequence was collected from a male donor with ankylosing spondylitis or in good health (not recorded which). V gene TRBV7-2 combines with J gene TRBJ2-3; a possible D gene is TRBD1 (6 bases). Specimen: blood, either unsorted or a sorted T cell fraction (not recorded which). In DNA, the CDR3 is TGTGCCAGCAGCCCCCGGACAGCTAGCACAGATACGCAGTATTTT. Its translation is CASSPRTASTDTQYF.